The T cell receptor (beta chain) described here comes from a study of patients and donors after allogeneic stem cell transplantation. TCRdb re-analysed the RT-PCR reads in MiXCR, keeping a single row per CDR3 protein. The sample shows roughly 230,000 distinct CDR3 sequences, 12% to 15% of them seen only once. Germline CDR1 is SGHAT and CDR2 is FQNNGV. V gave up 1 base and J gave up 0 bases; unmatched junction bases: 5. The CDR3 extends over 17 amino acids. The sample holds a few counts of this clonotype. Source material: blood, either unsorted or a sorted T cell fraction (not recorded which). The TCR sequence derives from a human donor who was either an allogeneic HSCT recipient or a stem cell or donor lymphocyte infusion donor (not recorded which). It is not recorded whose cells these are; they may come from a transplant donor. The chain is built from TRBV11-2 and TRBJ2-1; 8 bases are a match to TRBD2. The CDR3 region is CASSLVAGGPSYNEQFF. CDR3 bases: TGTGCCAGCAGCTTAGTGGCGGGGGGCCCCTCCTACAATGAGCAGTTCTTC.